This T cell receptor beta chain was profiled in a study of T cells in Graves' hyperthyroidism and ophthalmopathy. Concerning this clonotype itself: Its antigen is undetermined.

After removal of 8 bases from V and 1 base from J, the junction contained 7 bases not matched to a gene. Germline assignment: CDR1 MNHNS and CDR2 SASEGT. This CDR3 contains 14 residues. General study results and limits: Stable hyperthyroidism was separated from ophthalmopathy by a model based on 13 V-J features. Before onset, by a median of about six months, the model predicted ophthalmopathy. Blood also showed most of the thyroid clonotypes that were expanded above 0.001.

Template material for amplifying TCR beta CDR3 regions consisted of RNA transcripts. First-round RT-PCR with HTBI primers amplified the TCR CDR3 region. TCRdb re-derived calls from the multiplex PCR reads in MiXCR, one entry per CDR3 protein. The data show under 400,000 distinct CDR3 sequences, around 23% seen once. Stable Graves' hyperthyroidism meant no ophthalmopathy progression within 18 months. The sequenced sample was blood. The sequence was collected from a woman aged 45 to 65 with Graves' hyperthyroidism. This chain links TRBV6-1 with TRBJ2-5; 7 nucleotides match TRBD2. The CDR3 DNA reads TGTGCCAGCCGGTCAGCGGGGTTCCAAGAGACCCAGTACTTC. Its translation: CASRSAGFQETQYF.